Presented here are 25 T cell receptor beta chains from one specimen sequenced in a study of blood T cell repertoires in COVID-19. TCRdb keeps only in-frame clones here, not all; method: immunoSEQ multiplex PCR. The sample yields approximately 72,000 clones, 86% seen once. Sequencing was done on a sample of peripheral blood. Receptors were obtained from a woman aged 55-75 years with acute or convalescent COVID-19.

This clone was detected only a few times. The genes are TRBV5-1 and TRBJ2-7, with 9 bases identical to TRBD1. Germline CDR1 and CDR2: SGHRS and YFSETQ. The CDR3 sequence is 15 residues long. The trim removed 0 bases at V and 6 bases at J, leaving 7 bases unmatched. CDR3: CASSLEGDREREQYF. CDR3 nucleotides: TGCGCCAGCAGCTTGGAGGGGGACAGGGAACGCGAGCAGTACTTC.

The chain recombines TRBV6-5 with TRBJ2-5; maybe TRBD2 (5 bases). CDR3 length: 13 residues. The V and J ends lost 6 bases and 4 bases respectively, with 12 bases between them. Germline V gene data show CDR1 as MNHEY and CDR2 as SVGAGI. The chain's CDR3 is CASRSGGGETQYF. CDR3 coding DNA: TGTGCCAGCAGATCCGGAGGAGGAGAGACCCAGTACTTC.

For the CDR3, the DNA is TGTGCCAGCAGCCCTAGGGTGGGGAGCCAAAACATTCAGTACTTC. It specifies CASSPRVGSQNIQYF. The J gene is TRBJ2-4, the V gene TRBV5-6, with D perhaps TRBD2 (5 bases). V was pared by 4 bases and J by 5 bases, with 16 bases between. This CDR3 region has 15 residues. Germline V gene data show CDR1 as SGHDT and CDR2 as YYEEEE. Complete variable domain (other parts from reference TRBV5-6 and TRBJ2-4): DAGVTQSPTHLIKTRGQQVTLRCSPKSGHDTVSWYQQALGQGPQFIFQYYEEEERQRGNFPDRFSGHQFPNYSSELNVNALLLGDSALYLCASSPRVGSQNIQYFGAGTRLSVL.

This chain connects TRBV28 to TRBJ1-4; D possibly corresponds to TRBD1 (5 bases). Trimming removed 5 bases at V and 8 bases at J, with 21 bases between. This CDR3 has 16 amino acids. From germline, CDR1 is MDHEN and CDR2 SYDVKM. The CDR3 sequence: CASSPSGGAWSEKLFF. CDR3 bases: TGTGCCAGCAGTCCATCGGGAGGGGCCTGGAGCGAAAAACTGTTTTTT.

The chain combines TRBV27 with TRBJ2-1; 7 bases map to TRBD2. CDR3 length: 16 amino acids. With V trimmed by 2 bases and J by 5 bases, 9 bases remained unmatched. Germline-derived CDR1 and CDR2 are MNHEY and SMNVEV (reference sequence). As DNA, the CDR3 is TGTGCCAGCAGTTTACGTGGCGGGGGTCCCCACAATGAGCAGTTCTTC. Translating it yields CASSLRGGGPHNEQFF.

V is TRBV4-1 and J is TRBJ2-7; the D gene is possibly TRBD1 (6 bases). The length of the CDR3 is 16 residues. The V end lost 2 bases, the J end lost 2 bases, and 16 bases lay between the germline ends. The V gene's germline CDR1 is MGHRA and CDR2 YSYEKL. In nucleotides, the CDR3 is TGCGCCAGCAGCCAATTTGGGGGCGGCCAGGCCTACGAGCAGTACTTC. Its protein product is CASSQFGGGQAYEQYF.

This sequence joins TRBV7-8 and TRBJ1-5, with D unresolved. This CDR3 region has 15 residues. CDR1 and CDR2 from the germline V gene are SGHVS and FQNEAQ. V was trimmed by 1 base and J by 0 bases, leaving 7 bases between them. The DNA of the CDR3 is TGTGCCAGCAGCTTAGGCGGAAATAGCAATCAGCCCCAGCATTTT. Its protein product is CASSLGGNSNQPQHF.

The CDR3 DNA sequence: TGTGCCACCAGGGAGGGAGGGGAGACCCAGTACTTC. Its translation is CATREGGETQYF. This chain links TRBV19 with TRBJ2-5; 7 bases fit TRBD2. Germline V gene sequence: CDR1 LNHDA, CDR2 SQIVND (reference sequence). The CDR3 is 12 residues long. J was trimmed by 5 bases and V by 10 bases; bases with no gene match: 7.

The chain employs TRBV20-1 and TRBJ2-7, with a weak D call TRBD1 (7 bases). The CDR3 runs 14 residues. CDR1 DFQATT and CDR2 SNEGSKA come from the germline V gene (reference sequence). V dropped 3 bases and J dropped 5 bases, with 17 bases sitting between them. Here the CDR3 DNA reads TGCAGTGCTAGTAAGGAGGGGGCAATCCACGAGCAGTACTTC. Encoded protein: CSASKEGAIHEQYF.

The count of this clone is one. The CDR3 sequence is CASSPFQGNTIYF. DNA of the CDR3: TGTGCCAGCAGCCCTTTTCAGGGGAACACCATATATTTT. This chain uses TRBV5-4 with TRBJ1-3; D is possibly TRBD1 (6 bases). The CDR3 runs to 13 residues. Trimming took 4 bases from V and 7 from J, leaving 12 bases between them. Germline V gene sequence: CDR1 SGHNT, CDR2 YYREEE (reference sequence).

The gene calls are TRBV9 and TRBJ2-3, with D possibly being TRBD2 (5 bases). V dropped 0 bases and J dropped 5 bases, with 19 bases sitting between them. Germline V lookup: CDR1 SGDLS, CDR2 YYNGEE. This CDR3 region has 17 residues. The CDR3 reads CASSVDAAGTLLDTQYF. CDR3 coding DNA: TGTGCCAGCAGCGTAGATGCGGCGGGTACCCTACTAGATACGCAGTATTTT.

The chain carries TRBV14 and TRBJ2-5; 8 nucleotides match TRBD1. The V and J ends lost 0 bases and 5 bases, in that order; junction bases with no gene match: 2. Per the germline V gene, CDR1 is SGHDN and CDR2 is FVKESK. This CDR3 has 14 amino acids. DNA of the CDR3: TGTGCCAGCAGCCAAGACAGGGGGCGTGAGACCCAGTACTTC. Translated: CASSQDRGRETQYF.

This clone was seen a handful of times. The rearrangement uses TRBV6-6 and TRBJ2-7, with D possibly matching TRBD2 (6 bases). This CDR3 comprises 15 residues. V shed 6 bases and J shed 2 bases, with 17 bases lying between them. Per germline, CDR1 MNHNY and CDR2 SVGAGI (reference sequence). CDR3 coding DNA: TGTGCCAGCAGGGATACGACATCGGGAGCCTACGAGCAGTACTTC. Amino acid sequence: CASRDTTSGAYEQYF.

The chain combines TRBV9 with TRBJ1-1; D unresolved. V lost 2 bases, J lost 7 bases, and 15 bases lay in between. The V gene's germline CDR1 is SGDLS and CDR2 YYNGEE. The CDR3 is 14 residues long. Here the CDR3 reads CASSVRTDKSEAFF. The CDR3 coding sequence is TGTGCCAGCAGCGTGAGAACAGATAAAAGTGAAGCTTTCTTT.

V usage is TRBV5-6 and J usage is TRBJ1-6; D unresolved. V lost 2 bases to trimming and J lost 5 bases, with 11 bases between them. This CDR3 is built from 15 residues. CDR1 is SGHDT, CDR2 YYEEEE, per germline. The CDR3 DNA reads TGTGCCAGCAGCTTCCCCACTTCGAATAATTCACCCCTCCACTTT. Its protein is CASSFPTSNNSPLHF.

CDR3 coding DNA: TGTGCCAGCAGTCCCCCGGGAGGGGGTCCTAACTATGGCTACACCTTC. Residues: CASSPPGGGPNYGYTF. The genes are TRBV28 and TRBJ1-2; D may be TRBD1 (6 bases). V lost 5 bases to trimming and J lost 0 bases, with 16 bases between them. Germline loops: CDR1 MDHEN, CDR2 SYDVKM. This CDR3 region has 16 residues.

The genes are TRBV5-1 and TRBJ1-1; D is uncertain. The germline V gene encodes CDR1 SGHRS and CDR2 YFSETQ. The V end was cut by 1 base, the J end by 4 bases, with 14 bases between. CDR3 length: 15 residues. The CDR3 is CASSLSFGSGTEAFF. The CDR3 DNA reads TGCGCCAGCAGCTTGTCGTTTGGGTCGGGCACTGAAGCTTTCTTT. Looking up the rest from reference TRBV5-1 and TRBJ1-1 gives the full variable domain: KAGVTQTPRYLIKTRGQQVTLSCSPISGHRSVSWYQQTPGQGLQFLFEYFSETQRNKGNFPGRFSGRQFSNSRSEMNVSTLELGDSALYLCASSLSFGSGTEAFFGQGTRLTVV.

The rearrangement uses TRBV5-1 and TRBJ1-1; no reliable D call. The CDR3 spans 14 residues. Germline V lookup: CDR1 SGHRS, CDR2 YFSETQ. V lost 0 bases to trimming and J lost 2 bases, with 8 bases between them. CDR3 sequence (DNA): TGCGCCAGCAGCTTGGGGAGGGCCAACACTGAAGCTTTCTTT. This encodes CASSLGRANTEAFF.

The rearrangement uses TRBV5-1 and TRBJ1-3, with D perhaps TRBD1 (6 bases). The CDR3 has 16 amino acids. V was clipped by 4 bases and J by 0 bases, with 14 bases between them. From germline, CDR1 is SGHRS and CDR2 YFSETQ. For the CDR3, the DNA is TGCGCCAGCAGCGCCGGGACAAGTTTCTCTGGAAACACCATATATTTT. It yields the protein CASSAGTSFSGNTIYF.

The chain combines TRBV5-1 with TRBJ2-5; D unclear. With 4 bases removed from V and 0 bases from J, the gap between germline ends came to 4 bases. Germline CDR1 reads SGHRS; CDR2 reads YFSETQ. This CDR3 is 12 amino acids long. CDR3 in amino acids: CASSRDQETQYF. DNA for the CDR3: TGCGCCAGCAGCCGGGACCAAGAGACCCAGTACTTC.

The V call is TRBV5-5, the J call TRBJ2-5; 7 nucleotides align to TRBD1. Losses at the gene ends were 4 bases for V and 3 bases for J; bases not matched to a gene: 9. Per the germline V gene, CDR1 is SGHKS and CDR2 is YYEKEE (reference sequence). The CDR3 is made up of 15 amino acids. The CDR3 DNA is TGTGCCAGCAGCCCCCCGGGACAGAGAAAAGAGACCCAGTACTTC. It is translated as CASSPPGQRKETQYF.

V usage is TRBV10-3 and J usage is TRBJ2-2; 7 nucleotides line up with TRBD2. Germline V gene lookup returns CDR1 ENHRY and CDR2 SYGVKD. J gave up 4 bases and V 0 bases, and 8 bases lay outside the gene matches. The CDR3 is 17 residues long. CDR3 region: CAISESHLAELTGELFF. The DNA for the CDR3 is TGTGCCATCAGTGAGTCCCACCTAGCGGAACTCACCGGGGAGCTGTTTTTT.

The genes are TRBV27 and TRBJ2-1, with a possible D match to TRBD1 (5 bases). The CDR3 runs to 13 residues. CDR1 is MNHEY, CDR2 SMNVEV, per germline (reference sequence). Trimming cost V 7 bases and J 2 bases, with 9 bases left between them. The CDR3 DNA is TGTGCCAGCACCTCGGACACCTACAATGAGCAGTTCTTC. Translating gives CASTSDTYNEQFF.

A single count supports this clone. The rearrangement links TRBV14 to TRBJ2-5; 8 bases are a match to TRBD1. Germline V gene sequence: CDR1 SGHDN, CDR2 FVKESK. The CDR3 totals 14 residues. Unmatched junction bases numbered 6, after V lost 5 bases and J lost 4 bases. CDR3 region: CASSEGQVGETQYF. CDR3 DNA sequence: TGTGCCAGCAGCGAGGGACAGGTGGGAGAGACCCAGTACTTC. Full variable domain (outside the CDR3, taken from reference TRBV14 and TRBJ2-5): EAGVTQFPSHSVIEKGQTVTLRCDPISGHDNLYWYRRVMGKEIKFLLHFVKESKQDESGMPNNRFLAERTGGTYSTLKVQPAELEDSGVYFCASSEGQVGETQYFGPGTRLLVL.

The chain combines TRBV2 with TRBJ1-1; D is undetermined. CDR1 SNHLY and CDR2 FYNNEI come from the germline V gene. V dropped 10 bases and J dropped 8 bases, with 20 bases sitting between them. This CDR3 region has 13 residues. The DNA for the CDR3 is TGTGCCATCCGCCGGGGTCTTAAGGGAGAAGCTTTCTTT. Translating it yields CAIRRGLKGEAFF.